This record concerns one T cell receptor beta chain sequence. The length of the CDR3 is 13 residues. With 3 bases clipped from V and 7 bases from J, the junction kept 5 bases outside the gene matches. Germline lookup yields CDR1 LNHDA and CDR2 SQIVND (reference sequence). The data belong to a study of blood T cell repertoires in COVID-19. Clones were read by immunoSEQ multiplex PCR, and TCRdb kept only the in-frame ones, dropping some. The table shows nearly 250,000 clones, with about 82% occurring only once. The source material was PBMCs or T cells enriched from blood (not recorded which). This chain uses TRBV19 with TRBJ2-7, with TRBD2 matching 8 bases. The receptor comes from a woman in her fifties or sixties with acute COVID-19. The CDR3 protein is CASSIRGGREQYF. The CDR3 DNA reads TGTGCCAGTAGTATCCGGGGGGGCCGAGAGCAGTACTTC.